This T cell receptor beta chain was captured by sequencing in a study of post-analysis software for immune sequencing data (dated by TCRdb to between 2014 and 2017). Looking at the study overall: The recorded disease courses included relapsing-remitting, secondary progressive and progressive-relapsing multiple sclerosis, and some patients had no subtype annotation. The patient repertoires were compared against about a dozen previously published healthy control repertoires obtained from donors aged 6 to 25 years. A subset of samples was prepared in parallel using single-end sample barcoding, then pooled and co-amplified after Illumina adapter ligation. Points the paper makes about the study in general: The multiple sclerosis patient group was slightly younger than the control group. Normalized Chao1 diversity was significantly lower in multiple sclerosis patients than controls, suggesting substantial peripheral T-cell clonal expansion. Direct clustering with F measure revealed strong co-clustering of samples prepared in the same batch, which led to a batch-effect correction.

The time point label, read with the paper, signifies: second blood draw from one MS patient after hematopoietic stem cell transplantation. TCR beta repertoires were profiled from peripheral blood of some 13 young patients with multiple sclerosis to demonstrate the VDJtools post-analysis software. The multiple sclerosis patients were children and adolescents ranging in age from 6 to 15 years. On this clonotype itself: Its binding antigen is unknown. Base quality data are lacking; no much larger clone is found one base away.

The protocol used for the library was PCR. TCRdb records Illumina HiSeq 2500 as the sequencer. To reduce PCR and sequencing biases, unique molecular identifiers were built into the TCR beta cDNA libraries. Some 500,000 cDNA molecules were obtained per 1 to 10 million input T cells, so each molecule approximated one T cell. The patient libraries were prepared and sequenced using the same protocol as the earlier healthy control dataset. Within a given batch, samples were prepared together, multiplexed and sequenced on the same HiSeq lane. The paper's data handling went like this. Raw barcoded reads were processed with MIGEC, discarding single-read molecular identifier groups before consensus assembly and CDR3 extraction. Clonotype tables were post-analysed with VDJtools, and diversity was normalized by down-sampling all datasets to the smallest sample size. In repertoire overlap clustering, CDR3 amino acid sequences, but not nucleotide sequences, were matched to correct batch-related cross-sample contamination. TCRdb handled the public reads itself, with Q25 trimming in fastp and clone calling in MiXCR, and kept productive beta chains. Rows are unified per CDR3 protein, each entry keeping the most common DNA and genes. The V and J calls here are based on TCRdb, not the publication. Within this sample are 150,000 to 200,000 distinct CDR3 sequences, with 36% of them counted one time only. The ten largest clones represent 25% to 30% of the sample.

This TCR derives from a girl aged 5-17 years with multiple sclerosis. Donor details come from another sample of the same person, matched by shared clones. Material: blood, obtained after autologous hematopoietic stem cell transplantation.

The bases read TGTGCCAGCAGCTTAAGACAGGGGTACTACGAGCAGTACTTC. It encodes CASSLRQGYYEQYF. The sequence links TRBV7-6 to TRBJ2-7; 8 middle bases align to TRBD1. Taken from the germline V gene, the CDR1 and CDR2 loops are SGHVS and FNYEAQ. Its CDR3 holds 14 amino acids, cysteine through phenylalanine. The only DNA kept is the CDR3, 42 bases in frame from the first base. V is cut back by 2 bases and J by 3 bases, with 3 bases in the junction unmatched.